Each of the 27 T cell receptor beta chains below was sequenced from the same sample in a study of tumor-infiltrating lymphocytes in primary liver carcinoma. Synthesis of TCR beta cDNA was carried out from approximately 470 ng total RNA with a constant-region primer. What produced the TCR beta libraries was three nested multiplex PCR rounds using slightly modified ARM-PCR. It was with TRBV1-TRBV30 forward primers and a C-beta reverse primer that the first two PCR rounds were run, at around 9 cycles each. MiXCR, run by TCRdb on the multiplex PCR reads, gives a single entry per CDR3 protein. The sample consists of about 20,000 distinct CDR3 sequences, 70% to 90% of them appearing once. Co-extracted RNA and DNA came from roughly 21-30 mg of unsorted bulk tissue. Source material: liver tumor tissue from sampling region 2. This sample's subset: tumor region T2, inferior pole. All receptors derive from a woman aged 25 to 39 with primary liver carcinoma and hepatitis B virus infection.

Points on this clonotype: One end of the junction fails to match germline, which may point to a read error. V gene TRBV11-2 combines with J gene TRBJ1-5; D unclear. The germline V gene has CDR1 SGHAT and CDR2 FQNNGV. The CDR3 has 15 amino acids. The CDR3 sequence: CASSLGPSPFRPRHF. The CDR3, as DNA: TGTGCCAGTAGCTTAGGGCCCTCCCCGTTTCGGCCCCGGCATTTT.

Remarks on this clonotype: A junction boundary mismatches the germline segment, possibly from a read error. This sequence joins TRBV4-3 and TRBJ2-1, with D uncertain. The CDR3 runs to 14 residues. Germline V gives CDR1 LGHNA, CDR2 YSLEER. DNA for the CDR3: TGCGCCAGCAGTCACATAGAGTTGGTCAATGTGCAGTTCTTC. Translating it yields CASSHIELVNVQFF.

By share of the sample, this clonotype is hyperexpanded. The chain has TRBV12-3 or TRBV12-4 and TRBJ2-5, with D perhaps TRBD2 (6 bases). V lost 6 bases, J lost 3 bases, and 17 bases lay in between. The CDR3 runs to 15 residues. This CDR3 reads CASSTYPGSEETQYF. The CDR3 region has the DNA TGTGCCAGCAGCACCTACCCCGGGAGCGAAGAGACCCAGTACTTC.

V is TRBV20-1 and J is TRBJ2-1, with 11 bases fitting TRBD2. CDR1 and CDR2 (germline): DFQATT, SNEGSKA (reference sequence). Losses at the gene ends were 3 bases for V and 4 bases for J; bases not matched to a gene: 11. CDR3 size: 17 residues. CDR3 loop: CSASLASGRYTYNEQFF. The CDR3 DNA reads TGCAGTGCTAGTCTCGCTAGCGGGAGGTATACGTACAATGAGCAGTTCTTC.

The chain employs TRBV11-3 and TRBJ2-1; no clear D gene. The CDR3 covers 16 residues. The V end lost 3 bases, the J end lost 6 bases, and 18 bases lay between the germline ends. Germline CDR1 reads SGHNT; CDR2 reads YENEEA. CDR3 loop: CASSFLADICFNEQFF. DNA for the CDR3: TGTGCCAGCAGCTTCCTGGCGGATATATGCTTCAATGAGCAGTTCTTC. The whole variable domain, filled in from reference TRBV11-3 and TRBJ2-1, reads EAGVVQSPRYKIIEKKQPVAFWCNPISGHNTLYWYLQNLGQGPELLIRYENEEAVDDSQLPKDRFSAERLKGVDSTLKIQPAELGDSAVYLCASSFLADICFNEQFFGPGTRLTVL.

As concerns this clonotype: Because the CDR3 is missing its conserved closing phenylalanine or tryptophan, this is likely a read error. The chain uses TRBV6-2 or TRBV6-3 and TRBJ1-5, with D possibly being TRBD1 (6 bases). Germline V gene data show CDR1 as MNHEY and CDR2 as SVGEGT. This CDR3 has 13 amino acids. CDR3 sequence (DNA): TGTGCCTGCAGTTACCGGGACAATCAGCACCAGCATTCT. As protein: CACSYRDNQHQHS.

In its sample, this clonotype was seen a few times. One end of the junction fails to match germline, which may point to a read error. This sequence joins TRBV29-1 and TRBJ1-2; D ambiguous. The CDR3 is 12 residues long. Germline-derived CDR1 and CDR2 are SQVTM and ANQGSEA. The CDR3 loop reads CSVVLWGGGYTF. CDR3 nucleotide sequence: TGTAGCGTTGTCCTTTGGGGTGGTGGCTACACCTTC. Full variable domain (outside the CDR3, taken from reference TRBV29-1 and TRBJ1-2): SAVISQKPSRDICQRGTSLTIQCQVDSQVTMMFWYRQQPGQSLTLIATANQGSEATYESGFVIDKFPISRPNLTFSTLTVSNMSPEDSSIYLCSVVLWGGGYTFGSGTRLTVV.

As concerns this clonotype: The junction does not match germline at one end; this may be a read error. The V call is TRBV11-2, the J call TRBJ2-5, with D perhaps matching TRBD1 (5 bases). CDR3 length: 13 residues. The germline gives CDR1 SGHAT, CDR2 FQNNGV. The chain's CDR3 is CVSSPRQIETYYF. For the CDR3, the DNA is TGTGTCAGCAGCCCTAGACAGATAGAGACCTACTACTTC.

The V call is TRBV29-1, the J call TRBJ1-1; the match to TRBD1 covers 7 bases. CDR3 size: 12 residues. V gave up 6 bases and J gave up 13 bases; unmatched junction bases: 14. Germline V gene data show CDR1 as SQVTM and CDR2 as ANQGSEA. The CDR3 DNA sequence: TGCAGCGTCGAGAAAGGGGGCACTGAAATTTTCTTT. Amino acid sequence: CSVEKGGTEIFF.

V gene TRBV5-6 combines with J gene TRBJ1-2; D remains ambiguous. Germline assignment: CDR1 SGHDT and CDR2 YYEEEE. This CDR3 region has 13 residues. CDR3: CVTSFRKNYGYTF. In DNA form, the CDR3 reads TGTGTCACCAGCTTTCGCAAGAATTATGGCTACACCTTC.

This chain links TRBV11-2 with TRBJ1-5, with D unclear. From germline, CDR1 is SGHAT and CDR2 FQNNGV. Trimming took off 10 bases at V and 6 bases at J, with 22 bases between the two ends. CDR3 length: 15 residues. The CDR3 region has the DNA TGTGCCATCAACTTAGAGCCCTTCCCGTTTCAGCCCCAGCATTTT. Protein: CAINLEPFPFQPQHF.

The gene calls are TRBV11-2 and TRBJ2-7; weak D call: TRBD1 (7 bases). This CDR3 is built from 17 residues. CDR1 is SGHAT and CDR2 is FQNNGV in the germline V gene. Trimming left V 9 bases short and J 5 bases short, with 29 bases between. The CDR3, as DNA: TGTGCCAGTAGTATCACAGGAGGGGGCTCTTGGACCCACGAGCAGTACTTC. This translates into CASSITGGGSWTHEQYF.

This clonotype showed up just a few times. The junction and the germline gene differ at one end; a read error may be behind it. The chain recombines TRBV4-2 with TRBJ2-7; 9 nucleotides line up with TRBD1. CDR1 LGHNA and CDR2 YNFKEQ come from the germline V gene. There are 18 residues in the CDR3. CDR3 in DNA: TGTGCCAACAGCCAGGAACACCTAAGACAGGGGGGATCGCGCGAGCAGTACTTC. Encoded protein: CANSQEHLRQGGSREQYF.

This clonotype came up many times. Given a much more abundant clone one base away, this may be a read error. This chain joins TRBV28 and TRBJ1-2; the D is unclear. In germline, CDR1 is MDHEN, CDR2 SYDVKM. The germline V and J ends were trimmed by 5 bases and 2 bases, with 9 bases remaining between them. The length of the CDR3 is 13 residues. In nucleotides, the CDR3 is TGTGCCAGCAGTCAGTCTCCGAACTATGGCTACACCTTC. Amino acid sequence: CASSQSPNYGYTF.

The rearrangement joins TRBV21-1 to TRBJ2-7; TRBD1 is the table's D call, not checked against the DNA. TRBV21-1 is a documented pseudogene. CDR3 length equals 14 residues. This chain's CDR3 is CAGSSLGATYEQYF. The CDR3 DNA follows: TGTGCCGGCAGCTCCCTGGGGGCCACCTACGAGCAGTACTTC.

About this clonotype itself: The junction departs from germline at one end; a sequencing error may be responsible. V and J are TRBV11-1 and TRBJ2-7; D remains ambiguous. Per germline, CDR1 SGHAT and CDR2 FQDESV (reference sequence). The CDR3 has 14 residues. CDR3 amino acids: CASSLAAASYGQYF. The CDR3 coding sequence is TGTGCCAGCAGCTTAGCGGCGGCCTCCTACGGGCAGTACTTT.

The chain employs TRBV4-2 and TRBJ2-7; D may be TRBD1 (5 bases). This CDR3 region has 15 residues. Trimming pared 8 bases from V and 4 bases from J, leaving 21 bases between. CDR1 is LGHNA, CDR2 YNFKEQ, per germline. The CDR3 bases are TGTGCCAGCGGTCAAGACTGGACACGGTCTTACGAGCAGTACTTC. Protein product: CASGQDWTRSYEQYF.

For this clonotype: One junction end does not reproduce the germline sequence, and a read error may be involved. The genes are TRBV28 and TRBJ2-7; no firm D call. In germline, CDR1 is MDHEN, CDR2 SYDVKM. This CDR3 comprises 12 residues. The CDR3 loop is CASSDSFYEHYF. The CDR3 DNA reads as TGTGCCAGCAGCGACTCCTTCTACGAGCACTATTTT.

The gene calls are TRBV2 and TRBJ2-1; D perhaps matches TRBD2 (5 bases). CDR1 is SNHLY and CDR2 is FYNNEI in the germline V gene. The CDR3 is 15 amino acids. Trimming took 8 bases from V and 3 from J, leaving 17 bases between them. The CDR3 DNA reads TGTGCCAGCGGTACGATGCGGGCCCTCTACAATGAGCAGTTCTTC. Translation: CASGTMRALYNEQFF.

About this clonotype itself: Germline is not matched at one junction end, which may reflect a read error. This sequence joins TRBV6-5 and TRBJ2-7; 8 positions match TRBD1. CDR3 length: 16 amino acids. The germline CDR1 and CDR2 sequences are MNHEY and SVGAGI. CDR3 residues: CTSSITTGGPARGQYF. The DNA of the CDR3 is TGTACCAGCAGTATAACCACAGGGGGACCAGCTAGGGGGCAGTACTTC.

A note on this clonotype: One end of the junction is discordant with germline, which a read error may explain. This sequence joins TRBV28 and TRBJ2-2, with TRBD2 matching 7 bases. The germline V gene has CDR1 MDHEN and CDR2 SYDVKM. The CDR3 runs to 13 residues. The CDR3 loop is CASSLGGSGEMFF. DNA of the CDR3: TGTGCCAGCAGTTTGGGTGGGAGCGGGGAGATGTTTTTT.

In this sample, this clonotype turned up a few times. This rearrangement joins TRBV2 to TRBJ2-7, with D uncertain. Per the germline V gene, CDR1 is SNHLY and CDR2 is FYNNEI. This CDR3 comprises 15 residues. V gave up 3 bases and J gave up 6 bases, with 18 bases separating them. CDR3 amino acids: CASSDLRSGTFEQYF. CDR3 nucleotides: TGTGCCAGCAGTGATCTGCGGTCAGGAACCTTCGAGCAGTACTTC.

A remark on this clonotype: Germline and junction disagree at one end, which may indicate a read error. The genes are TRBV11-2 and TRBJ1-2; D unclear. This CDR3 has 14 amino acids. Looked up from germline, CDR1 is SGHAT and CDR2 is FQNNGV. The CDR3 nucleotides read TGTGCCAGCAGCTCAAGGGAGGCTAACTATGGTTACACCTTC. Translated: CASSSREANYGYTF.

In its sample, this clonotype was seen many times. CDR3 amino acids: CAWSGRATEAFF. The CDR3 nucleotides read TGTGCCTGGAGTGGCAGGGCCACTGAAGCTTTCTTT. The chain links TRBV30 to TRBJ1-1; D may be TRBD1 (5 bases). CDR1 GTSNPN and CDR2 SVGIG come from the germline V gene (reference sequence). This CDR3 is 12 amino acids long. The V end lost 1 base, the J end lost 4 bases, and 7 bases lay between the germline ends.

V gene TRBV29-1 combines with J gene TRBJ2-1; a possible D gene is TRBD2 (6 bases). V was cut by 7 bases and J by 8 bases, with 21 bases left in between. From germline, CDR1 is SQVTM and CDR2 ANQGSEA. The CDR3 consists of 14 residues. CDR3 sequence reads: CSGADGSVVDEQFF. The CDR3 DNA is TGCAGCGGCGCTGACGGGAGCGTAGTTGATGAGCAGTTCTTC.

Comments on this clonotype: A read error may account for a junction end that differs from germline. The chain employs TRBV10-3 and TRBJ2-1; D is unclear. Germline lookup yields CDR1 ENHRY and CDR2 SYGVKD. The CDR3 contains 14 residues. CDR3 DNA sequence: TGTACCATCAGTCCCATGGCGATCCGGGATGAGCAGTTCTTC. Amino acid sequence: CTISPMAIRDEQFF.

With respect to this clonotype: The junction does not match germline at one end; this may be a read error. V gene TRBV28 combines with J gene TRBJ2-3; TRBD1 agrees at 7 bases. CDR1 is MDHEN and CDR2 is SYDVKM in the germline V gene. CDR3 size: 17 residues. The CDR3 DNA reads as TGCGCCAGAAGTTTCGCAAAACAGGGGCGGTTGACAGATACGCAGTATTTT. Protein: CARSFAKQGRLTDTQYF. Variable domain in full (rest from reference TRBV28 and TRBJ2-3): DVKVTQSSRYLVKRTGEKVFLECVQDMDHENMFWYRQDPGLGLRLIYFSYDVKMKEKGDIPEGYSVSREKKERFSLILESASTNQTSMYLCARSFAKQGRLTDTQYFGPGTRLTVL.